This T cell receptor (beta chain) was identified during a study of cytomegalovirus exposure and HLA in healthy donors. This clone showed up just once. Mismatch with germline at one junction end may stem from a read error. Germline CDR1 reads SEHNR; CDR2 reads FQNEAQ (reference sequence). The CDR3 loop spans 15 amino acids. The primer mix had 60 Vbeta and 13 Jbeta primers. Clones were sequenced by immunoSEQ multiplex PCR, and TCRdb holds only the in-frame ones, with some missing. This sample has some 240,000 clones, with around 90% found just once. Source material: PBMCs. This sequence joins TRBV7-9 and TRBJ2-7, with D possibly TRBD1 on 5 matching bases. The receptor comes from a girl aged 2 to 10 in good health and CMV-seronegative. In nucleotides, the CDR3 is TGTTCCAGCAGCTCCCCAGGGTCTTTCCTTTACGAGCAGTACTTC. Translated, it gives CSSSSPGSFLYEQYF.